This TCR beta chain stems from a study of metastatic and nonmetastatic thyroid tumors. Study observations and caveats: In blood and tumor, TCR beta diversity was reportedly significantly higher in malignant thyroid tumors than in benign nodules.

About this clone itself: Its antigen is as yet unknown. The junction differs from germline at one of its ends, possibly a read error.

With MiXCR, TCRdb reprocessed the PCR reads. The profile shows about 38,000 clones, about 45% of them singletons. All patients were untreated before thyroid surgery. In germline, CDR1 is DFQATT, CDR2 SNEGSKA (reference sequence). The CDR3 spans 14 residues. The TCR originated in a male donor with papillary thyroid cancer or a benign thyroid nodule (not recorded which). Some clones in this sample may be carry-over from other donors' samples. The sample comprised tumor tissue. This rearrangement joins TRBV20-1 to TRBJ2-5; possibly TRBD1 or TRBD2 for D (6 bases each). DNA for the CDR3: TGCAGTGCTAGAGATCAGGGGACGGGAGAGACCCATTACTTC. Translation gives CSARDQGTGETHYF.